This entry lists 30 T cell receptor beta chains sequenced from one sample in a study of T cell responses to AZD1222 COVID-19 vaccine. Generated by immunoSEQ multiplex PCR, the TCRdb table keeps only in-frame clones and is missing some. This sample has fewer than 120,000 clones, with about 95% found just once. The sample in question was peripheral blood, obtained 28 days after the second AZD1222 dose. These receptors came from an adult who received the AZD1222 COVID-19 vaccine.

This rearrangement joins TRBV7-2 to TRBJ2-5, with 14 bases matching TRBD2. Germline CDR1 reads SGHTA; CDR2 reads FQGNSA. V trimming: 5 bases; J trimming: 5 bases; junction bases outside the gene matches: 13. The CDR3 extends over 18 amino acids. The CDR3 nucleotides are TGTGCCAGCAGCCAGAGACTAGCGGGAGGGCCGTTGTTGGAGACCCAGTACTTC. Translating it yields CASSQRLAGGPLLETQYF.

The CDR3 region has the DNA TGCGCCAGCAGCTTCAAAGAGATGAACACTGAAGCTTTCTTT. This translates into CASSFKEMNTEAFF. This chain links TRBV5-1 with TRBJ1-1, with unresolved D. The V gene's germline CDR1 is SGHRS and CDR2 YFSETQ. The length of the CDR3 is 14 residues. Deletions cut 2 bases from V and 0 bases from J, with 8 bases between.

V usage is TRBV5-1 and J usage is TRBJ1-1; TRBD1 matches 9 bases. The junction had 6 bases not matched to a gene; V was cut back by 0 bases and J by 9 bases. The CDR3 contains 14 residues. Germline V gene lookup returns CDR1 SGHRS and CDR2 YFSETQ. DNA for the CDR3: TGCGCCAGCAGCTTGGGGGGGACAGGGCCCAAAGCTTTCTTT. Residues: CASSLGGTGPKAFF.

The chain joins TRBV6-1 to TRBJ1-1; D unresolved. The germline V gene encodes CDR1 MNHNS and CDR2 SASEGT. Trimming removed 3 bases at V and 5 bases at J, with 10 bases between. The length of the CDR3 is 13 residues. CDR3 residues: CASSDFGETEAFF. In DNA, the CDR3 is TGTGCCAGCAGTGATTTCGGGGAAACTGAAGCTTTCTTT.

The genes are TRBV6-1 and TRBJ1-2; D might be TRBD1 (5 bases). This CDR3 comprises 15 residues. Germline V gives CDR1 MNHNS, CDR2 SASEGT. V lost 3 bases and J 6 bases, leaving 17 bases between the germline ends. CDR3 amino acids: CASSDWGEGSHGYTF. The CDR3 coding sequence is TGTGCCAGCAGTGATTGGGGGGAAGGGTCTCATGGCTACACCTTC.

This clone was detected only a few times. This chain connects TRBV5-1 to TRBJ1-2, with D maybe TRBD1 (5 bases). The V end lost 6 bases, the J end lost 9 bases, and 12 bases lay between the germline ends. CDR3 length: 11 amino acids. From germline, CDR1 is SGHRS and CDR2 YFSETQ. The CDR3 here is CASTDRGSYTF. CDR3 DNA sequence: TGCGCCAGCACCGATCGGGGGAGCTACACCTTC.

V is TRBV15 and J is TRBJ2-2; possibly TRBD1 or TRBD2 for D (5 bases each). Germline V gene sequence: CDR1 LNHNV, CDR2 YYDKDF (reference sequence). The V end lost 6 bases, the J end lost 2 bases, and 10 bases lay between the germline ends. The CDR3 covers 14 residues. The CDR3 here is CATRWGSNTGELFF. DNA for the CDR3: TGTGCCACCAGATGGGGGTCCAACACCGGGGAGCTGTTTTTT.

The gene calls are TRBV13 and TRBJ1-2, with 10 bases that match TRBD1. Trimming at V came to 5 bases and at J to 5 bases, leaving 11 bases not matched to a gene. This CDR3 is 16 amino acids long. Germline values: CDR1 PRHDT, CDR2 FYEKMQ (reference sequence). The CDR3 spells CASSHRPGQGRYGYTF. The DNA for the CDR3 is TGTGCCAGCAGCCACCGTCCGGGACAGGGGCGGTATGGCTACACCTTC.

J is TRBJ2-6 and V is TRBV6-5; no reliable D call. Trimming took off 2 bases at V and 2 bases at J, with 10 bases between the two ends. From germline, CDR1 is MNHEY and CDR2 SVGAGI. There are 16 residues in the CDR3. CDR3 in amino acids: CASSYGRHAGANVLTF. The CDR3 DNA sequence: TGTGCCAGCAGTTACGGCCGACATGCTGGGGCCAACGTCCTGACTTTC.

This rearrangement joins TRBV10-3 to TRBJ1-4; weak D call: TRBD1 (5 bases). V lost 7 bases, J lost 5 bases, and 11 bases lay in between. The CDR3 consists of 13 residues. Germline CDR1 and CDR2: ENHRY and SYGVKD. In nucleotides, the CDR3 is TGTGCCATCATGGGGGGGTACAATGAAAAACTGTTTTTT. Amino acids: CAIMGGYNEKLFF.

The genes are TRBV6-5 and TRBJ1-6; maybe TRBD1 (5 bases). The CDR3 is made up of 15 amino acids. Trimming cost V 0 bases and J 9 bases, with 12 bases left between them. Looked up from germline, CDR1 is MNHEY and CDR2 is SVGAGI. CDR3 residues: CASSYSVQGGSPLHF. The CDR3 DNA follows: TGTGCCAGCAGTTACTCGGTGCAGGGTGGTTCACCCCTCCACTTT.

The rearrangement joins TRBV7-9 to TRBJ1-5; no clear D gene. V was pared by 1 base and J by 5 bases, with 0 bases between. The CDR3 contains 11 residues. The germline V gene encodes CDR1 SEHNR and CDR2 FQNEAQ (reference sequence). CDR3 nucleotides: TGTGCCAGCAGCTTAGATCAGCCCCAGCATTTT. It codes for CASSLDQPQHF.

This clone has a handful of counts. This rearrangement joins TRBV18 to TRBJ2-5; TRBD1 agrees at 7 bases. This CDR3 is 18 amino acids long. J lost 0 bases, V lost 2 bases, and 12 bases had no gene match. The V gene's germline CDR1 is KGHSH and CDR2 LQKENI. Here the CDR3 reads CASSPTTGPLRHQETQYF. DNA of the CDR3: TGTGCCAGCTCACCAACGACAGGGCCCCTTAGGCACCAAGAGACCCAGTACTTC. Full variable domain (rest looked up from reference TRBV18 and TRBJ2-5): NAGVMQNPRHLVRRRGQEARLRCSPMKGHSHVYWYRQLPEEGLKFMVYLQKENIIDESGMPKERFSAEFPKEGPSILRIQQVVRGDSAAYFCASSPTTGPLRHQETQYFGPGTRLLVL.

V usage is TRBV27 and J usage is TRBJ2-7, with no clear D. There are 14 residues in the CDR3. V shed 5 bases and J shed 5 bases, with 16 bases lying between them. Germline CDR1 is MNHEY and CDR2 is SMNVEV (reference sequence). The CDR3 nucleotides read TGTGCCAGCAGTCCACGGTTCCCGTACGACGAGCAGTACTTC. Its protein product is CASSPRFPYDEQYF.

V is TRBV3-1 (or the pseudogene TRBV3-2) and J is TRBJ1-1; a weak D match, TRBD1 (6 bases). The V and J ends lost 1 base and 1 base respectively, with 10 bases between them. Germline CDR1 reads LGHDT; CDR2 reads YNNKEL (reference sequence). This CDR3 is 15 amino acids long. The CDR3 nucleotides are TGTGCCAGCAGCCAAGGTTCCAGGGGGAACACTGAAGCTTTCTTT. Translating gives CASSQGSRGNTEAFF.

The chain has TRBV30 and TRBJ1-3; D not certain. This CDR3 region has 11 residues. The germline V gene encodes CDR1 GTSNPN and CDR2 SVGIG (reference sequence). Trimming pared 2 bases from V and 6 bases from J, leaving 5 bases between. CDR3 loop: CAWSNANTIYF. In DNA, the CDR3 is TGTGCCTGGAGTAACGCAAACACCATATATTTT. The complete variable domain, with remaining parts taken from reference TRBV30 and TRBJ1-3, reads SQTIHQWPATLVQPVGSPLSLECTVEGTSNPNLYWYRQAAGRGLQLLFYSVGIGQISSEVPQNLSASRPQDRQFILSSKKLLLSDSGFYLCAWSNANTIYFGEGSWLTVV.

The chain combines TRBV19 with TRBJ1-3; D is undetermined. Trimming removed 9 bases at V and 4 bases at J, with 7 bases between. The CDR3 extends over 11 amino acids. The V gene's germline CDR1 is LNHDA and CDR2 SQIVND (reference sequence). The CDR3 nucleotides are TGTGCCAGCCGGGCGGGAAACACCATATATTTT. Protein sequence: CASRAGNTIYF. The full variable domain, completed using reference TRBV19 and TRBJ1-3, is DGGITQSPKYLFRKEGQNVTLSCEQNLNHDAMYWYRQDPGQGLRLIYYSQIVNDFQKGDIAEGYSVSREKKESFPLTVTSAQKNPTAFYLCASRAGNTIYFGEGSWLTVV.

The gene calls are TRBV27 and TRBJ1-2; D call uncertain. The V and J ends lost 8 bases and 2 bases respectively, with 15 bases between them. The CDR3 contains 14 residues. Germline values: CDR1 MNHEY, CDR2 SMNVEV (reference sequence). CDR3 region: CASWSGESNYGYTF. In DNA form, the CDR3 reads TGTGCCAGCTGGTCCGGGGAGTCAAACTATGGCTACACCTTC.

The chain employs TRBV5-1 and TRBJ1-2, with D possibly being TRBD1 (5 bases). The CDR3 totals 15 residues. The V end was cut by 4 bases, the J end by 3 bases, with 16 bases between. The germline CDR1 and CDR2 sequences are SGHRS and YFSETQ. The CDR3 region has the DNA TGCGCCAGCAGCCCCGGTGTAGGGGCTGACTATGGCTACACCTTC. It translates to CASSPGVGADYGYTF.

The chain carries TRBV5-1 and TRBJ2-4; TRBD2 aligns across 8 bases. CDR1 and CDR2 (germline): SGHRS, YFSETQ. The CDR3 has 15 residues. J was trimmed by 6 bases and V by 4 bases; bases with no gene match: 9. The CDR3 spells CASSPTGTRGNIQYF. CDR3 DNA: TGCGCCAGCAGCCCTACTGGGACTAGGGGAAACATTCAGTACTTC.

CDR3 in amino acids: CAWRRGFYNEQFF. CDR3 DNA: TGTGCCTGGAGAAGGGGATTCTACAATGAGCAGTTCTTC. The V call is TRBV30, the J call TRBJ2-1; possibly TRBD1 for D (5 bases). The CDR3 is 13 residues long. V was shortened by 3 bases and J by 3 bases, with 9 bases between the two germline ends. Germline loops: CDR1 GTSNPN, CDR2 SVGIG (reference sequence).

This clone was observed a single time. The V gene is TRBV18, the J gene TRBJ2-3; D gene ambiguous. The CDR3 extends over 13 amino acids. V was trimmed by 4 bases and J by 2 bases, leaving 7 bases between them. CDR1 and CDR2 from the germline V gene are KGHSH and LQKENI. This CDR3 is CASSLSSTDTQYF. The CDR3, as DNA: TGTGCCAGCTCACTCAGCTCCACAGATACGCAGTATTTT.

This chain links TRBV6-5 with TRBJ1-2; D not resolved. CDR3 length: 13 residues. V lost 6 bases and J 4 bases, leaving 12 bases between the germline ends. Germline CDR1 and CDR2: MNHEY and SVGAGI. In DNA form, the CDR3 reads TGTGCCAGCAGAACCGGACGGAGCTATGGCTACACCTTC. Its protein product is CASRTGRSYGYTF.

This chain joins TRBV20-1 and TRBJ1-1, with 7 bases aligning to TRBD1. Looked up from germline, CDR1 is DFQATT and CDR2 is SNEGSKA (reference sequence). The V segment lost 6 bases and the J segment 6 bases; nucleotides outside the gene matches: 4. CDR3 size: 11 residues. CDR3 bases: TGCAGTGCGCCAGGGGGGGCTGAAGCTTTCTTT. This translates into CSAPGGAEAFF.

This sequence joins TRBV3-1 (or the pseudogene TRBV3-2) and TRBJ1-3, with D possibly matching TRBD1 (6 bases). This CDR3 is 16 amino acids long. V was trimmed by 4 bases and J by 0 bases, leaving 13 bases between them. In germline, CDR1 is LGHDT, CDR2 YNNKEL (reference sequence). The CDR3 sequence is CASSRRTGNSGNTIYF. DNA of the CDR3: TGTGCCAGCAGCCGACGTACAGGGAACTCTGGAAACACCATATATTTT.

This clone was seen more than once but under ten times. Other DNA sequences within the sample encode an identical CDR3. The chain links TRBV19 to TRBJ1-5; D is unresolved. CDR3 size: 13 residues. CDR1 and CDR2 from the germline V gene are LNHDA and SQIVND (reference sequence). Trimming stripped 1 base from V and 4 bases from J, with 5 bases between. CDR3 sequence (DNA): TGTGCCAGTAGTATAGCGGGAAATCAGCCCCAGCATTTT. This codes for CASSIAGNQPQHF.

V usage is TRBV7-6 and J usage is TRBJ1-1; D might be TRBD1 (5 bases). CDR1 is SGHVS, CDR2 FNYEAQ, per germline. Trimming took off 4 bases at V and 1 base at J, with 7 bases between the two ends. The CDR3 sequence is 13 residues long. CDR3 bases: TGTGCCAGCAGCTCCGGACAGAACACTGAAGCTTTCTTT. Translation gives CASSSGQNTEAFF.

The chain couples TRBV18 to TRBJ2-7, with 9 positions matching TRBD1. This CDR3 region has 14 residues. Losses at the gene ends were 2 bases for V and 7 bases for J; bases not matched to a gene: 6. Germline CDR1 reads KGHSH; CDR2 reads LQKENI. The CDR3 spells CASSPTTGGREQYF. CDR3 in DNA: TGTGCCAGCTCACCAACTACAGGGGGCAGGGAGCAGTACTTC.

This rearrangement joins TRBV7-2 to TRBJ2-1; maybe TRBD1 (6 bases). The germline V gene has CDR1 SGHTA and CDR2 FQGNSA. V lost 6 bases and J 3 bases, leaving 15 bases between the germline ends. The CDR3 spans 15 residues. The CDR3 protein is CASRLTGQIYNEQFF. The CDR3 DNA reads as TGTGCCAGCAGGCTCACGGGACAAATCTACAATGAGCAGTTCTTC.

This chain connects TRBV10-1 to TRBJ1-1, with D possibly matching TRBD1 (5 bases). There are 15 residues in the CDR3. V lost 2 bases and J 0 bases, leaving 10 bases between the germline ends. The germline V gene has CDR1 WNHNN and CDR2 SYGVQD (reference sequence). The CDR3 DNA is TGCGCCAGCAGTGAGAGCACAGGTCTGAACACTGAAGCTTTCTTT. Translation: CASSESTGLNTEAFF.